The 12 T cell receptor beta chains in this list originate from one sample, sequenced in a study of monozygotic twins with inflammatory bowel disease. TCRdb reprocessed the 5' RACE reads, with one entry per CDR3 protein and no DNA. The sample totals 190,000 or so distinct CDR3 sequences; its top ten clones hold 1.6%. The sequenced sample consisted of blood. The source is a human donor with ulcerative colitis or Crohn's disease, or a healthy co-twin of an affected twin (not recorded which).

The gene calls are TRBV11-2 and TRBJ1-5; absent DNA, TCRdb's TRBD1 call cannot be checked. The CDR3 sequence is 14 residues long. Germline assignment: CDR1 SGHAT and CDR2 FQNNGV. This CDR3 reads CASSFGGGAQTQHF.

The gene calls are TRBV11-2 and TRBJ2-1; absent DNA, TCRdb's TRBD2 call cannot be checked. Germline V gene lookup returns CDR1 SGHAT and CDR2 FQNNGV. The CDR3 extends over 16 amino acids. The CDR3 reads CASSLSRGGAYNEQFF.

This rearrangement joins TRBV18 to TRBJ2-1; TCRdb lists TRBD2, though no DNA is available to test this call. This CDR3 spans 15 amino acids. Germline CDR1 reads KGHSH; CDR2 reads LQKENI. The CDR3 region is CASSLQGTKGNEQFF.

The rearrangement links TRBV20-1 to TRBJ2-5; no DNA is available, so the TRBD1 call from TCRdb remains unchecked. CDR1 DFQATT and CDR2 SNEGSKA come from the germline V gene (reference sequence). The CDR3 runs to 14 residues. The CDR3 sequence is CSASPRRRGETQYF.

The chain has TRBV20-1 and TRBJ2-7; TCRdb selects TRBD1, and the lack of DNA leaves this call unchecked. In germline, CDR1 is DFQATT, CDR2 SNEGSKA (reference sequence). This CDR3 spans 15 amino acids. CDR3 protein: CSARALDRSLYEQYF.

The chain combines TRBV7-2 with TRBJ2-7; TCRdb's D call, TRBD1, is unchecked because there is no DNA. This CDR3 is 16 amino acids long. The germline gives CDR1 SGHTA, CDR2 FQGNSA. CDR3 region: CASSFNRGRSIYEQYF. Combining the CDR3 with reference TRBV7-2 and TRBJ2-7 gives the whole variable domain GAGVSQSPSNKVTEKGKDVELRCDPISGHTALYWYRQSLGQGLEFLIYFQGNSAPDKSGLPSDRFSAERTGGSVSTLTIQRTQQEDSAVYLCASSFNRGRSIYEQYFGPGTRLTVT.

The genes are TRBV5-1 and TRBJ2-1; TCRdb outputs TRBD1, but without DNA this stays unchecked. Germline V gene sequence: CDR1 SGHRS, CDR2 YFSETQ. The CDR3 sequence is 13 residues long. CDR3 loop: CASSLGQTNEQFF.

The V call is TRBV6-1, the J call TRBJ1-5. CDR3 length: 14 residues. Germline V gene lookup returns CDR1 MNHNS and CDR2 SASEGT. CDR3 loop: CASSPGPWDQPQHF.

The CDR3 sequence: CASREGPIGTYEQYF. V is TRBV27 and J is TRBJ2-7. Germline V gene sequence: CDR1 MNHEY, CDR2 SMNVEV (reference sequence). The CDR3 is made up of 15 amino acids.

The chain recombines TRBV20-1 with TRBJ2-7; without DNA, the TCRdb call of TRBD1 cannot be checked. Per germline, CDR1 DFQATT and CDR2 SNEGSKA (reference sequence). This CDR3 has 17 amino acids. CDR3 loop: CSARIVDLSGGGDEQYF.

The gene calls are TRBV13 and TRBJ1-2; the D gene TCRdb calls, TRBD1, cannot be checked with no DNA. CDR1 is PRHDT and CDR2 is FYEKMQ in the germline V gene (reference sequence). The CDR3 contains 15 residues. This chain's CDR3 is CASSFRSGSNYGYTF.

The CDR3: CASRPHEGFPYNEQFF. This rearrangement joins TRBV27 to TRBJ2-1. This CDR3 comprises 16 residues. Germline values: CDR1 MNHEY, CDR2 SMNVEV (reference sequence).